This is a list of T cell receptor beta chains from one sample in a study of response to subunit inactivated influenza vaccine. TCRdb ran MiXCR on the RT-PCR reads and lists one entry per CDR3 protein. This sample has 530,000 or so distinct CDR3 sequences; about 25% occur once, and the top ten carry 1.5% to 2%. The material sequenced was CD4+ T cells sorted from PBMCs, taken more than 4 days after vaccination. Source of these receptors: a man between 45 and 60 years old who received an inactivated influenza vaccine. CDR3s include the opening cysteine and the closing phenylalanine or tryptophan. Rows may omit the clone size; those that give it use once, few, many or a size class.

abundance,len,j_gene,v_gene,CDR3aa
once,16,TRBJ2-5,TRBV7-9,CASSSNRAGLRVSQYF
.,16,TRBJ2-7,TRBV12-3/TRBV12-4,CASRMGSGAISYEQYF
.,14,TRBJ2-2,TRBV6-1,CASSEVQWTGELFF
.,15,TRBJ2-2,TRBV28,CASSLPLAGTGELFF
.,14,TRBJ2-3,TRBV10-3,CAIRDSRWPDTQYF
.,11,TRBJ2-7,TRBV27,CASGEDYEQYF
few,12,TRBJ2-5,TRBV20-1,CSTKWGQETQYF
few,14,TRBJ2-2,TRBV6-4,CASSAEWYTGELFF
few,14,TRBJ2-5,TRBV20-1,CSAPYGRRGETQYF
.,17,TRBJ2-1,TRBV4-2,CASSQDLGSGGWNEQFF
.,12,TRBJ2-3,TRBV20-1,CSAGTSADTQYF
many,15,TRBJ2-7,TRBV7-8,CASSLQGGGHYEQYF
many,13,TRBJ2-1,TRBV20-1,CSASNGGPLAQFF
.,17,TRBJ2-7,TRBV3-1,CASSQDFARGRAGEQYF
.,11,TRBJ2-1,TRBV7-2,CASSLGLNQFF
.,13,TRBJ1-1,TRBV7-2,CASSTGTLLGAFF
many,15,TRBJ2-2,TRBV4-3,CASSPSGEGTGELFF
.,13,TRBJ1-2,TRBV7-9,CASSFAPGDGYTF
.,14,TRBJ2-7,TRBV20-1,CSARDGGRVGEQYF